This T cell receptor (beta chain) was recorded in a study of blood T cell repertoires in COVID-19. Study information: Acute-phase and convalescent COVID-19 samples originated in the United States, Italy and Spain. Sources were T cells, B-cell-depleted T cells, or PBMCs; the material itself was cDNA or gDNA.

Notes on this clone: The junction differs from germline at one of its ends, possibly a read error.

This CDR3 is 12 amino acids long. Germline-derived CDR1 and CDR2 are KGHDR and SFDVKD. Authors' methods: Reference gene primer amplification yielded estimated nucleated cell counts. Method: immunoSEQ multiplex PCR; TCRdb's copy keeps in-frame clones and lacks some. Clone size and the V and J calls come from that table; the DNA yielded D and trimming. Among over 300,000 clones listed, approximately 85% were seen once. J is TRBJ1-2 and V is TRBV24-1; possible D gene TRBD1, 6 bases. Sequenced: peripheral blood. This receptor was identified in a human donor in a cohort sampled during active COVID-19. This CDR3 reads CATSDMIGGWRF. The CDR3 DNA is TGTGCCACCAGTGATATGATAGGGGGATGGCGCTTC.